The TCR beta chain under discussion was sequenced for a study of shared clonotypes between healthy human individuals. The germline V gene encodes CDR1 MDHEN and CDR2 SYDVKM. CDR3 length equals 15 residues. V lost 5 bases and J lost 10, with 21 bases in between. Sequencing used immunoSEQ multiplex PCR; TCRdb keeps in-frame clones, though not all of them. The table includes some 650,000 clones, less than 98% detected once. The sample comprised naive CD4+ T cells sorted from blood. Documented subset: CD45RA+ positively selected. The sequence derives from a woman aged 30 to 39 in good health. J is TRBJ2-1 and V is TRBV28, with D possibly matching TRBD2 (5 bases). CDR3 nucleotides: TGTGCCAGCAGTATTCGACGGGTTAACTGGGAGGAGCAGTTCTTC. Translated, it gives CASSIRRVNWEEQFF.